These 23 T cell receptor beta chains came from one sample sequenced in a study of T cells in Graves' hyperthyroidism and ophthalmopathy. There were TCR beta CDR3 regions amplified from RNA transcripts. TCR CDR3 underwent first-round RT-PCR with the HTBI primer set. MiXCR was run by TCRdb on the multiplex PCR reads, yielding one entry per CDR3 protein. This table holds over 650,000 distinct CDR3 sequences, about 16% found once. What was sequenced was blood. The receptor set was obtained from a man aged 18 to 35 with Graves' hyperthyroidism.

The chain has TRBV20-1 and TRBJ2-2; TRBD2 matches at 7 bases. CDR3 length equals 16 residues. Germline-derived CDR1 and CDR2 are DFQATT and SNEGSKA (reference sequence). J gave up 3 bases and V 0 bases, and 7 bases lay outside the gene matches. CDR3 in DNA: TGCAGTGCTAGAGATCAAACTAGCGAGGACACCGGGGAGCTGTTTTTT. Translation: CSARDQTSEDTGELFF.

At least ten counts were recorded for this clonotype. The rearrangement joins TRBV2 to TRBJ1-1; perhaps TRBD1 as D (5 bases). V was clipped by 5 bases and J by 4 bases, with 11 bases between them. In germline, CDR1 is SNHLY, CDR2 FYNNEI. This CDR3 comprises 13 residues. CDR3 in amino acids: CASSTEGTTEAFF. CDR3 bases: TGTGCCAGCAGTACGGAGGGGACCACTGAAGCTTTCTTT.

The chain has TRBV4-3 and TRBJ1-4; tentatively, D is TRBD1 (6 bases). This CDR3 contains 16 residues. From germline, CDR1 is LGHNA and CDR2 YSLEER. Trimming removed 0 bases from V and 10 bases from J, with 18 bases in between. CDR3 coding DNA: TGCGCCAGCAGCCAAGATCCCGGGACAATGTGGGTAAAACTGTTTTTT. The encoded protein is CASSQDPGTMWVKLFF.

This clonotype was seen at least ten times. The chain combines TRBV28 with TRBJ2-3; the match to TRBD2 covers 9 bases. The length of the CDR3 is 16 residues. J lost 6 bases, V lost 7 bases, and 14 bases had no gene match. CDR1 and CDR2 from the germline V gene are MDHEN and SYDVKM. This chain's CDR3 is CASTPGGSGSRDTQYF. Written as DNA, the CDR3 is TGTGCCAGCACTCCTGGGGGTAGCGGGAGTCGGGATACGCAGTATTTT. Using reference TRBV28 and TRBJ2-3 for the parts outside the CDR3, the full variable domain is DVKVTQSSRYLVKRTGEKVFLECVQDMDHENMFWYRQDPGLGLRLIYFSYDVKMKEKGDIPEGYSVSREKKERFSLILESASTNQTSMYLCASTPGGSGSRDTQYFGPGTRLTVL.

The chain carries TRBV20-1 and TRBJ2-1; maybe TRBD2 (6 bases). Trimming shortened V by 3 bases and J by 0 bases, and 12 bases separated the two germline ends. This CDR3 comprises 15 residues. Germline CDR1 DFQATT, CDR2 SNEGSKA (reference sequence). DNA of the CDR3: TGCAGTGCTAGTAATGTGGGGGGCTCCTACAATGAGCAGTTCTTC. Its protein is CSASNVGGSYNEQFF.

DNA of the CDR3: TGTGCCAGCAGTGAAAGGGTTCCCCTGGCTTTCTTT. Its protein product is CASSERVPLAFF. The J gene is TRBJ1-1, the V gene TRBV2; D call uncertain. The CDR3 length is 12 residues. Looked up from germline, CDR1 is SNHLY and CDR2 is FYNNEI. V lost 2 bases, J lost 11 bases, and 12 bases lay in between.

Ten or more counts support this clonotype. The rearrangement uses TRBV11-2 and TRBJ2-4, with a possible D match to TRBD2 (5 bases). Looked up from germline, CDR1 is SGHAT and CDR2 is FQNNGV. V was pared by 1 base and J by 12 bases, with 10 bases between. This CDR3 is built from 12 residues. In DNA, the CDR3 is TGTGCCAGCAGCTTAGGGCTAGCCACTCAGTACTTC. Protein: CASSLGLATQYF.

This rearrangement joins TRBV3-1 to TRBJ1-5; 9 bases fit TRBD1. The CDR3 runs 17 residues. Germline loops: CDR1 LGHDT, CDR2 YNNKEL (reference sequence). The trim removed 0 bases at V and 4 bases at J, leaving 7 bases unmatched. The chain's CDR3 is CASSQDPQGAGNQPQHF. In DNA form, the CDR3 reads TGTGCCAGCAGCCAAGATCCACAGGGGGCTGGGAATCAGCCCCAGCATTTT.

The table lists this clonotype with a few counts. The gene calls are TRBV18 and TRBJ1-4, with D hard to call. This CDR3 contains 15 residues. Trimming cost V 3 bases and J 3 bases, with 11 bases left between them. Germline CDR1 is KGHSH and CDR2 is LQKENI. The CDR3 is CASSPTGLANEKLFF. CDR3 bases: TGTGCCAGCTCACCTACTGGGCTAGCTAATGAAAAACTGTTTTTT.

CDR3 in DNA: TGTGCCAGCAGCTTAGCCCTAGCCGGCACTGAAGCTTTCTTT. Its protein product is CASSLALAGTEAFF. V gene TRBV7-8 combines with J gene TRBJ1-1, with D hard to call. Trimming removed 0 bases from V and 4 bases from J, with 9 bases in between. Germline assignment: CDR1 SGHVS and CDR2 FQNEAQ. This CDR3 is 14 amino acids long.

This clonotype was observed a handful of times. The V call is TRBV9, the J call TRBJ2-2; D might be TRBD1 (6 bases). The CDR3 contains 19 residues. V shed 3 bases and J shed 0 bases, with 21 bases lying between them. Germline CDR1 is SGDLS and CDR2 is YYNGEE. CDR3 protein: CASSGGQGKEPANTGELFF. The CDR3 coding sequence is TGTGCCAGCAGCGGGGGGCAGGGGAAGGAACCAGCGAACACCGGGGAGCTGTTTTTT.

This clonotype was counted at least ten times. V gene TRBV18 combines with J gene TRBJ1-2; 9 positions match TRBD1. V lost 0 bases, J lost 3 bases, and 5 bases stayed unmatched. This CDR3 contains 16 residues. Germline V CDR1 and CDR2: KGHSH, LQKENI. The CDR3 sequence is CASSPPKRDRDYGYTF. CDR3 nucleotides: TGTGCCAGCTCACCACCTAAAAGGGACAGGGACTATGGCTACACCTTC.

The table lists this clonotype with a few counts. This chain connects TRBV11-2 to TRBJ2-3; D is undetermined. The CDR3 runs to 13 residues. V was trimmed by 5 bases and J by 7 bases, leaving 13 bases between them. CDR1 SGHAT and CDR2 FQNNGV come from the germline V gene. CDR3 amino acids: CASSPLGPYTQYF. CDR3 DNA: TGTGCCAGCAGCCCATTAGGCCCCTATACGCAGTATTTT.

This clonotype was observed many times. The chain uses TRBV28 and TRBJ1-2; the match to TRBD1 covers 8 bases. CDR1 and CDR2 (germline): MDHEN, SYDVKM. After removal of 5 bases from V and 4 bases from J, the junction contained 6 bases not matched to a gene. The CDR3 extends over 14 amino acids. CDR3 sequence: CASSPPGQVYGYTF. CDR3 DNA: TGTGCCAGCAGTCCGCCGGGACAGGTCTATGGCTACACCTTC.

This clonotype was seen a handful of times. The chain carries TRBV6-1 and TRBJ2-1; TRBD2 matches 7 bases. CDR3 size: 14 residues. Germline CDR1 and CDR2: MNHNS and SASEGT. V shed 5 bases, J shed 1 base, and the junction held 2 bases outside the gene matches. CDR3 region: CASSRGVSYNEQFF. The CDR3 DNA is TGTGCCAGCAGTCGGGGGGTTTCCTACAATGAGCAGTTCTTC.

This clonotype was seen a handful of times. This chain joins TRBV19 and TRBJ1-1; perhaps TRBD1 as D (6 bases). V was shortened by 2 bases and J by 6 bases, with 10 bases between the two germline ends. CDR1 is LNHDA, CDR2 SQIVND, per germline (reference sequence). CDR3 length equals 13 residues. CDR3 coding DNA: TGTGCCAGTAGTATAAACAGGGACGCTGAAGCTTTCTTT. Translated, it gives CASSINRDAEAFF. The entire variable domain, with the rest obtained from reference TRBV19 and TRBJ1-1, is as follows: DGGITQSPKYLFRKEGQNVTLSCEQNLNHDAMYWYRQDPGQGLRLIYYSQIVNDFQKGDIAEGYSVSREKKESFPLTVTSAQKNPTAFYLCASSINRDAEAFFGQGTRLTVV.

The CDR3 loop is CAIGIQGSTEAFF. As DNA, the CDR3 is TGTGCCATTGGCATACAGGGGAGCACTGAAGCTTTCTTT. This sequence joins TRBV10-3 and TRBJ1-1; TRBD1 agrees at 7 bases. The V gene end was trimmed by 9 bases and the J gene end by 4 bases; junction bases not matched to a gene: 8. The CDR3 is 13 amino acids. Germline CDR1 and CDR2: ENHRY and SYGVKD.

This chain connects TRBV4-3 to TRBJ2-3, with TRBD1 as a possible D gene (6 bases). The germline CDR1 and CDR2 sequences are LGHNA and YSLEER. V was clipped by 2 bases and J by 6 bases, with 12 bases between them. The length of the CDR3 is 14 residues. The CDR3 region is CASSQSGQGDTQYF. In DNA, the CDR3 is TGCGCCAGCAGCCAATCAGGCCAGGGGGATACGCAGTATTTT.

The V and J genes are TRBV29-1 and TRBJ2-7; D is ambiguous. Per germline, CDR1 SQVTM and CDR2 ANQGSEA. This CDR3 has 11 amino acids. V was pared by 4 bases and J by 6 bases, with 10 bases between. CDR3: CSVVRGGEQYF. The CDR3 nucleotides read TGCAGCGTTGTGAGAGGCGGCGAGCAGTACTTC.

Many counts were recorded for this clonotype. The V gene is TRBV20-1, the J gene TRBJ2-7; D is unclear. CDR3 size: 11 residues. V lost 3 bases, J lost 5 bases, and 8 bases lay in between. The V gene's germline CDR1 is DFQATT and CDR2 SNEGSKA (reference sequence). CDR3: CSASALDEQYF. Here the CDR3 DNA reads TGCAGTGCTAGTGCCCTAGACGAGCAGTACTTC.

This clonotype was seen repeatedly, ten times or more. The chain is built from TRBV2 and TRBJ2-1, with 8 bases identical to TRBD2. Germline assignment: CDR1 SNHLY and CDR2 FYNNEI. V lost 3 bases, J lost 4 bases, and 11 bases stayed unmatched. CDR3 length equals 17 residues. The CDR3 here is CASSETGGAFGYNEQFF. CDR3 nucleotide sequence: TGTGCCAGCAGTGAGACGGGAGGGGCATTCGGGTACAATGAGCAGTTCTTC.

This clonotype was seen ten or more times. The genes are TRBV10-3 and TRBJ1-2; TRBD1 aligns across 7 bases. The CDR3 covers 14 residues. J was trimmed by 0 bases and V by 7 bases; bases with no gene match: 5. Germline lookup yields CDR1 ENHRY and CDR2 SYGVKD. CDR3 coding DNA: TGTGCCATCAATCGGGACAGAACTAACTATGGCTACACCTTC. Its protein product is CAINRDRTNYGYTF.

A few counts support this clonotype. The chain carries TRBV18 and TRBJ2-2; a weak D match, TRBD1 (6 bases). Trimming stripped 3 bases from V and 4 bases from J, with 12 bases between. CDR1 is KGHSH, CDR2 LQKENI, per germline. This CDR3 has 15 residues. CDR3 sequence reads: CASSPGAESTGELFF. Here the CDR3 DNA reads TGTGCCAGCTCACCGGGGGCAGAGAGCACCGGGGAGCTGTTTTTT. The variable domain in full, completed from reference TRBV18 and TRBJ2-2, reads NAGVMQNPRHLVRRRGQEARLRCSPMKGHSHVYWYRQLPEEGLKFMVYLQKENIIDESGMPKERFSAEFPKEGPSILRIQQVVRGDSAAYFCASSPGAESTGELFFGEGSRLTVL.